The present entry profiles one TCR beta chain with its context. At one boundary the junction diverges from the germline segment, which might be a read error. This record comes from a study of long-term antiretroviral therapy in people with HIV. Running of the v3.0 immunoSEQ assay took place at survey level. Per sample, sequencing targeted 40,000-50,000 T-cell genomes. Sequenced by immunoSEQ multiplex PCR; TCRdb stores in-frame clones only, minus some. The sample lists over 30,000 clones, around 75% occurring once. The CDR3 contains 11 residues. In germline, CDR1 is SNHLY, CDR2 FYNNEI. The sequencing here drew on unsorted PBMCs, taken 1.9 years after starting antiretroviral therapy. The chain recombines TRBV2 with TRBJ2-3; D gene uncertain. The origin of this receptor is a man between 18 and 29 years old with HIV. CDR3 residues: CASREEDTQYF. In DNA form, the CDR3 reads TGTGCCAGCAGGGAAGAAGATACGCAGTATTTT.